Below, 31 T cell receptor beta chains from the same sample are listed, as sequenced in a study of T cell changes during pregnancy in multiple sclerosis. The table came from immunoSEQ multiplex PCR; TCRdb's copy has only in-frame clones and leaves some out. The top ten hold less than 0.55% of the sample, which has 130,000 or so clones, approximately 96% seen once. The sequencing used peripheral blood, collected after pregnancy. These receptors were collected from a female donor with multiple sclerosis, enrolled in a pregnancy study.

This chain uses TRBV27 with TRBJ2-1; 8 bases align to TRBD2. CDR3 size: 15 residues. V gave up 4 bases and J gave up 7 bases; unmatched junction bases: 9. Germline V gene data show CDR1 as MNHEY and CDR2 as SMNVEV (reference sequence). Written as DNA, the CDR3 is TGTGCCAGCAGTTCCCTAGCGGGTAGTATGAATGAGCAGTTCTTC. This encodes CASSSLAGSMNEQFF.

This clone has just a few counts. This chain links TRBV14 with TRBJ1-1; the D is unclear. V lost 2 bases to trimming and J lost 3 bases, with 13 bases between them. Germline values: CDR1 SGHDN, CDR2 FVKESK. CDR3 size: 15 residues. The CDR3 is CASSQPLLPDTEAFF. In nucleotides, the CDR3 is TGTGCCAGCAGCCAACCCCTACTACCGGACACTGAAGCTTTCTTT.

The genes are TRBV5-1 and TRBJ2-7, with TRBD1 as a possible D gene (6 bases). The V gene lost 3 bases and the J gene lost 5 bases, with 15 bases spanning the gap. Germline V gene data show CDR1 as SGHRS and CDR2 as YFSETQ. The CDR3 sequence is 14 residues long. CDR3 coding DNA: TGCGCCAGCAGCTCGAACAGGGCCGTCAACGAGCAGTACTTC. Translation: CASSSNRAVNEQYF.

The genes are TRBV18 and TRBJ2-5, with 9 bases lining up with TRBD1. The V and J ends lost 3 bases and 5 bases, in that order; junction bases with no gene match: 13. There are 17 residues in the CDR3. Looked up from germline, CDR1 is KGHSH and CDR2 is LQKENI. The chain's CDR3 is CASSPSEPGQGGETQYF. The CDR3 region has the DNA TGTGCCAGCTCACCGTCGGAACCGGGACAGGGTGGGGAGACCCAGTACTTC.

The chain links TRBV19 to TRBJ2-1, with 8 bases fitting TRBD1. CDR1 is LNHDA and CDR2 is SQIVND in the germline V gene (reference sequence). The V gene end was trimmed by 6 bases and the J gene end by 0 bases; junction bases not matched to a gene: 1. This CDR3 has 14 amino acids. CDR3 DNA sequence: TGTGCCAGTAGCACAGGGGGCTCCTACAATGAGCAGTTCTTC. Its protein is CASSTGGSYNEQFF. Using reference TRBV19 and TRBJ2-1 for the parts outside the CDR3, the full variable domain is DGGITQSPKYLFRKEGQNVTLSCEQNLNHDAMYWYRQDPGQGLRLIYYSQIVNDFQKGDIAEGYSVSREKKESFPLTVTSAQKNPTAFYLCASSTGGSYNEQFFGPGTRLTVL.

Here the CDR3 reads CASRISQGVDTQYF. CDR3 nucleotides: TGTGCCAGCAGAATCTCACAGGGGGTTGATACGCAGTATTTT. The V and J genes are TRBV6-5 and TRBJ2-3, with 8 positions matching TRBD1. The CDR3 has 14 amino acids. V lost 6 bases to trimming and J lost 6 bases; unmatched junction nucleotides: 8. Per germline, CDR1 MNHEY and CDR2 SVGAGI.

J is TRBJ2-2 and V is TRBV6-5; TRBD1 agrees at 7 bases. The CDR3 covers 15 residues. The germline CDR1 and CDR2 sequences are MNHEY and SVGAGI. V trimming: 3 bases; J trimming: 5 bases; junction bases outside the gene matches: 6. The CDR3, as DNA: TGTGCCAGCAGTTATTGGGCACAGGGGACCGGGGAGCTGTTTTTT. Translation: CASSYWAQGTGELFF.

The chain couples TRBV4-3 to TRBJ2-1; 7 bases map to TRBD1. CDR3 length: 17 amino acids. V was pared by 0 bases and J by 0 bases, with 5 bases of the junction left unmatched. The germline V gene has CDR1 LGHNA and CDR2 YSLEER. The CDR3 spells CASSQEGGAFSYNEQFF. The DNA of the CDR3 is TGCGCCAGCAGCCAAGAAGGGGGCGCCTTCTCCTACAATGAGCAGTTCTTC.

This clone was observed a handful of times. The chain carries TRBV5-1 and TRBJ1-3; weak D call: TRBD1 (6 bases). Germline V gives CDR1 SGHRS, CDR2 YFSETQ. This CDR3 comprises 14 residues. V was trimmed by 1 base and J by 2 bases, leaving 7 bases between them. CDR3 sequence: CASSLTGPGNTIYF. The CDR3 DNA sequence: TGCGCCAGCAGCTTGACAGGGCCTGGAAACACCATATATTTT.

The chain recombines TRBV7-3 with TRBJ2-1; D may be TRBD2 (5 bases). This CDR3 has 17 residues. CDR1 is SGHTA, CDR2 FQGTGA, per germline. V lost 5 bases to trimming and J lost 8 bases, with 25 bases between them. The CDR3 spells CASSPVIRGVIDYEQFF. CDR3 sequence (DNA): TGTGCCAGCAGCCCCGTAATTCGGGGAGTAATTGATTATGAGCAGTTCTTC.

CDR3 sequence (DNA): TGTGCCAGCAGTGCAGCACTCAACTGGAACACCGGGGAGCTGTTTTTT. This codes for CASSAALNWNTGELFF. J is TRBJ2-2 and V is TRBV6-1; no reliable D call. Germline V lookup: CDR1 MNHNS, CDR2 SASEGT. The length of the CDR3 is 16 residues. V was pared by 4 bases and J by 1 base, with 13 bases between.

The V and J genes are TRBV4-3 and TRBJ2-3; TRBD2 agrees at 7 bases. The CDR3 length is 14 residues. Losses at the gene ends were 4 bases for V and 6 bases for J; bases not matched to a gene: 7. Germline V lookup: CDR1 LGHNA, CDR2 YSLEER. This CDR3 reads CASSPRPRGDTQYF. As DNA, the CDR3 is TGCGCCAGCAGCCCTAGACCGCGGGGGGATACGCAGTATTTT.

The chain combines TRBV5-6 with TRBJ1-2; D remains ambiguous. CDR1 SGHDT and CDR2 YYEEEE come from the germline V gene. There are 13 residues in the CDR3. Trimming took 0 bases from V and 4 from J, leaving 7 bases between them. In nucleotides, the CDR3 is TGTGCCAGCAGCTTGGTCAGATCCTATGGCTACACCTTC. Its protein product is CASSLVRSYGYTF.

The chain has TRBV4-1 and TRBJ2-1; possibly TRBD1 for D (6 bases). The CDR3 totals 16 residues. Germline assignment: CDR1 MGHRA and CDR2 YSYEKL. Deletions cut 0 bases from V and 2 bases from J, with 11 bases between. CDR3 nucleotide sequence: TGCGCCAGCAGCCAAGAAGGCCAGGGGACCTACAATGAGCAGTTCTTC. Translation gives CASSQEGQGTYNEQFF.

This chain uses TRBV28 with TRBJ2-5; 7 bases map to TRBD1. V gave up 2 bases and J gave up 2 bases; unmatched junction bases: 8. The CDR3 is 16 amino acids. CDR1 is MDHEN, CDR2 SYDVKM, per germline. CDR3 in amino acids: CASSLTTGDWQETQYF. CDR3 nucleotide sequence: TGTGCCAGCAGTTTAACAACAGGGGATTGGCAAGAGACCCAGTACTTC.

V is TRBV11-2 and J is TRBJ2-1, with 8 nucleotides matching TRBD1. The CDR3 consists of 13 residues. Germline CDR1 reads SGHAT; CDR2 reads FQNNGV. The V segment lost 1 base and the J segment 15 bases; nucleotides outside the gene matches: 8. The CDR3 DNA is TGTGCCAGCAGCTTAGTCGGCAGGGGGCAGGGGTTCTTC. It specifies CASSLVGRGQGFF.

This clone has just a few counts. The chain joins TRBV5-4 to TRBJ2-7; 12 nucleotides align to TRBD1. Germline-derived CDR1 and CDR2 are SGHNT and YYREEE (reference sequence). The CDR3 is made up of 16 amino acids. V lost 3 bases, J lost 6 bases, and 10 bases stayed unmatched. For the CDR3, the DNA is TGTGCCAGCAGCTCGCCCTCGGGACAGGGGGCGGGCGAGCAGTACTTC. The encoded protein is CASSSPSGQGAGEQYF.

This rearrangement joins TRBV29-1 to TRBJ2-7; TRBD2 matches 7 bases. V lost 6 bases and J lost 7; bases outside the gene matches: 12. The CDR3 spans 13 residues. CDR1 and CDR2 from the germline V gene are SQVTM and ANQGSEA. Here the CDR3 reads CSVGGTARREQYF. CDR3 coding DNA: TGCAGCGTGGGGGGGACGGCACGGCGAGAGCAGTACTTC.

The chain couples TRBV11-2 to TRBJ1-5; unclear D gene. Germline V CDR1 and CDR2: SGHAT, FQNNGV. V was shortened by 5 bases and J by 0 bases, with 5 bases between the two germline ends. The CDR3 runs to 13 residues. CDR3 sequence reads: CASSGDSNQPQHF. DNA for the CDR3: TGTGCCAGCAGCGGAGATAGCAATCAGCCCCAGCATTTT. Filled out from reference TRBV11-2 and TRBJ1-5, the complete variable domain reads EAGVAQSPRYKIIEKRQSVAFWCNPISGHATLYWYQQILGQGPKLLIQFQNNGVVDDSQLPKDRFSAERLKGVDSTLKIQPAKLEDSAVYLCASSGDSNQPQHFGDGTRLSIL.

The rearrangement links TRBV30 to TRBJ2-7, with TRBD2 as a possible D gene (6 bases). Germline CDR1 GTSNPN, CDR2 SVGIG (reference sequence). This CDR3 region has 13 residues. Trimming took off 1 base at V and 1 base at J, with 8 bases between the two ends. This CDR3 reads CAWSGGLSYEQYF. The CDR3 nucleotides are TGTGCCTGGAGTGGGGGACTTTCCTACGAGCAGTACTTC.

The rearrangement links TRBV2 to TRBJ2-5, with 7 nucleotides matching TRBD1. Germline V gives CDR1 SNHLY, CDR2 FYNNEI. V lost 7 bases, J lost 3 bases, and 8 bases stayed unmatched. This CDR3 has 14 residues. CDR3 in DNA: TGTGCCAGCACAGGGGGTGGGAAGGAAGAGACCCAGTACTTC. This encodes CASTGGGKEETQYF.

The chain recombines TRBV4-1 with TRBJ2-4; D may be TRBD1 (5 bases). CDR1 and CDR2 (germline): MGHRA, YSYEKL. CDR3 size: 17 residues. The V gene lost 4 bases and the J gene lost 0 bases, with 16 bases spanning the gap. The CDR3 region is CASSPPRWGRAKNIQYF. The CDR3 coding sequence is TGCGCCAGCAGCCCCCCTAGGTGGGGCAGAGCCAAAAACATTCAGTACTTC.

The J gene is TRBJ2-2, the V gene TRBV28, with D hard to call. This CDR3 comprises 15 residues. Trimming shortened V by 3 bases and J by 4 bases, and 12 bases separated the two germline ends. CDR1 is MDHEN and CDR2 is SYDVKM in the germline V gene. The CDR3 bases are TGTGCCAGCAGTTTGTTGACACCAAGCACCGGGGAGCTGTTTTTT. It yields the protein CASSLLTPSTGELFF. The entire variable domain, with the rest obtained from reference TRBV28 and TRBJ2-2, is as follows: DVKVTQSSRYLVKRTGEKVFLECVQDMDHENMFWYRQDPGLGLRLIYFSYDVKMKEKGDIPEGYSVSREKKERFSLILESASTNQTSMYLCASSLLTPSTGELFFGEGSRLTVL.

On this clone: Different DNA sequences within this sample yield the same CDR3. The genes are TRBV28 and TRBJ1-5; the D gene is possibly TRBD1 (5 bases). Germline CDR1 MDHEN, CDR2 SYDVKM. This CDR3 spans 14 amino acids. The V and J ends lost 2 bases and 6 bases respectively, with 11 bases between them. CDR3 coding DNA: TGTGCCAGCAGTTTACTAGGGGTGGGTCAGCCCCAGCATTTT. This translates into CASSLLGVGQPQHF.

The chain joins TRBV4-2 to TRBJ2-2; the D gene is possibly TRBD1 (6 bases). Germline V lookup: CDR1 LGHNA, CDR2 YNFKEQ. Trimming shortened V by 3 bases and J by 4 bases, and 18 bases separated the two germline ends. This CDR3 region has 17 residues. CDR3 in amino acids: CASSHESGQLFTGELFF. The CDR3 bases are TGTGCCAGCAGCCACGAATCTGGACAGTTGTTCACCGGGGAGCTGTTTTTT.

The chain employs TRBV4-1 and TRBJ2-1, with a weak D call TRBD1 (5 bases). Trimming removed 1 base at V and 0 bases at J, with 19 bases between. This CDR3 has 19 amino acids. Germline V gene sequence: CDR1 MGHRA, CDR2 YSYEKL. CDR3 bases: TGCGCCAGCAGCCAAGTGCGGCAGGGCCTTCCTTTCTCCTACAATGAGCAGTTCTTC. The encoded protein is CASSQVRQGLPFSYNEQFF.

The chain couples TRBV27 to TRBJ2-2, with 12 bases aligning to TRBD2. Trimming took 6 bases from V and 4 from J; bases not matched to a gene: 3. This CDR3 is built from 15 residues. Germline V CDR1 and CDR2: MNHEY, SMNVEV (reference sequence). The CDR3 sequence: CASRGLAGVTGELFF. CDR3 bases: TGTGCCAGCAGGGGACTAGCGGGTGTCACCGGGGAGCTGTTTTTT.

The gene calls are TRBV4-2 and TRBJ2-7, with 7 positions matching TRBD1. The germline V gene encodes CDR1 LGHNA and CDR2 YNFKEQ. Germline trimming cut 0 bases from V and 6 bases from J; bases unmatched to any gene: 14. This CDR3 is built from 17 residues. In DNA form, the CDR3 reads TGTGCCAGCAGCCAAGATCCCGCCCTTCAGACAGGGATCGAGCAGTACTTC. As protein: CASSQDPALQTGIEQYF.

The chain couples TRBV19 to TRBJ2-7, with 9 bases that match TRBD2. Germline-derived CDR1 and CDR2 are LNHDA and SQIVND (reference sequence). The CDR3 covers 15 residues. The ends lost 5 bases at V and 4 bases at J; junction bases unmatched: 9. CDR3 residues: CASSAPGLAVYEQYF. DNA for the CDR3: TGTGCCAGTAGTGCCCCGGGACTAGCAGTTTACGAGCAGTACTTC. The entire variable domain, with the rest obtained from reference TRBV19 and TRBJ2-7, is as follows: DGGITQSPKYLFRKEGQNVTLSCEQNLNHDAMYWYRQDPGQGLRLIYYSQIVNDFQKGDIAEGYSVSREKKESFPLTVTSAQKNPTAFYLCASSAPGLAVYEQYFGPGTRLTVT.

The V and J genes are TRBV29-1 and TRBJ2-1; unclear D gene. V lost 7 bases to trimming and J lost 0 bases, with 10 bases between them. Germline CDR1 and CDR2: SQVTM and ANQGSEA. This CDR3 has 13 residues. The CDR3 protein is CSATTGSYNEQFF. The CDR3 DNA reads as TGCAGCGCAACTACGGGCTCCTACAATGAGCAGTTCTTC.

The chain recombines TRBV27 with TRBJ2-1; TRBD2 agrees at 7 bases. Germline V gene sequence: CDR1 MNHEY, CDR2 SMNVEV (reference sequence). Unmatched junction bases numbered 6, after V lost 0 bases and J lost 4 bases. The CDR3 has 16 amino acids. The CDR3 coding sequence is TGTGCCAGCAGTTTATCCAGCGGGGAAAGATACAATGAGCAGTTCTTC. It yields the protein CASSLSSGERYNEQFF.